The T cell receptor beta chain under discussion was sequenced for a study of CXCR3-negative and CXCR3-positive naive CD8 T cells. As to this clonotype: What it recognizes is unknown.

CDR3 length: 18 amino acids. CDR1 and CDR2 (germline): SQVTM, ANQGSEA. UMI-labeled 5' RACE TRB cDNA libraries were prepared from the cells. From its re-call of the 5' RACE reads, TCRdb lists each CDR3 protein once, without DNA. The data include some 99,000 distinct CDR3 sequences; the top ten clones carry 1.1%. Study-level results: Naive cells positive for CXCR3 carried more hydrophobic TRB CDR3s than CXCR3-negative ones.

The source of this sequence is a human donor in good health. Some clones in this sample may be carry-over from other donors' samples. The sample comprised naive CXCR3+ CD8+ T cells from blood. Sample subset: CD45RO-CCR7+CD27+CD95- naive CD8+ T cells expressing CXCR3 (TNR3+). The chain recombines TRBV29-1 with TRBJ2-5; TCRdb reports TRBD2, a call that lacks DNA to check it against. The CDR3 region is CSVDGLAGGPSRQETQYF.